One and the same sample provided the 16 T cell receptor beta chains below, sequenced in a study of T cells in Graves' hyperthyroidism and ophthalmopathy. It was RNA transcripts that yielded the amplified TCR beta CDR3 regions. HTBI primers drove first-round RT-PCR of the TCR CDR3. TCRdb ran MiXCR on the multiplex PCR reads and lists one entry per CDR3 protein. There are around 540,000 distinct CDR3 sequences in the sample; about 16% occur only once, and around 28% lies in the top ten. The source material was blood. These receptors were collected from a woman in her thirties with Graves' ophthalmopathy.

This clonotype occurred a few times. Its ends do not fully match the called genes, so a read error is possible. The gene calls are TRBV12-3 or TRBV12-4 and TRBJ2-3; D call uncertain. The CDR3 covers 13 residues. The CDR3 protein is CASSFTGTNTQYF. The CDR3 bases are TGTGCCAGCAGTTTCACGGGCACAAATACGCAGTATTTT.

This clonotype was found many times. The CDR3 DNA sequence: TGTGCCAGCAGCCGCTCGGGACCCCGGTACGAGCAGTACTTC. Translating gives CASSRSGPRYEQYF. V is TRBV3-1 and J is TRBJ2-7, with D perhaps being TRBD1 or TRBD2 (5 bases each). CDR1 LGHDT and CDR2 YNNKEL come from the germline V gene (reference sequence). This CDR3 has 14 amino acids. V gave up 4 bases and J gave up 4 bases, with 14 bases separating them.

Comments on this clonotype: The CDR3 does not end in the conserved phenylalanine or tryptophan, so this is likely a read error. V gene TRBV19 combines with J gene TRBJ2-4; 8 bases fit TRBD1. The CDR3 runs 16 residues. V was clipped by 5 bases and J by 0 bases; unmatched bases: 6. Germline-derived CDR1 and CDR2 are LNHDA and SQIVND (reference sequence). The DNA for the CDR3 is TGTGCCAGTAGTGGACAGGGAGGCTTAGCCAAAAACATTCAGTACATC. It translates to CASSGQGGLAKNIQYI.

V and J are TRBV6-2 or TRBV6-3 and TRBJ2-3; tentative D call: TRBD1 (5 bases). Germline CDR1 MNHEY, CDR2 SVGEGT. The germline V and J ends were trimmed by 3 bases and 3 bases, with 13 bases remaining between them. The CDR3 has 15 amino acids. The CDR3 is CASSYAGPGTDTQYF. The CDR3 region has the DNA TGTGCCAGCAGTTATGCAGGGCCCGGGACAGATACGCAGTATTTT.

A few counts support this clonotype. The V gene is TRBV27, the J gene TRBJ1-3; D is unclear. V was trimmed by 0 bases and J by 4 bases, leaving 7 bases between them. The CDR3 has 14 amino acids. Germline V gives CDR1 MNHEY, CDR2 SMNVEV (reference sequence). The CDR3 region has the DNA TGTGCCAGCAGTTTATCGCGTTACGGAAACACCATATATTTT. Protein product: CASSLSRYGNTIYF.

V and J are TRBV7-2 and TRBJ2-3, with TRBD1 matching over 9 bases. Germline V gives CDR1 SGHTA, CDR2 FQGNSA. The CDR3 runs 15 residues. V trimming: 6 bases; J trimming: 2 bases; junction bases outside the gene matches: 6. DNA of the CDR3: TGTGCCAGCAGGTTGGACAGGGGTTACACAGATACGCAGTATTTT. This gives the protein CASRLDRGYTDTQYF.

V and J are TRBV4-3 and TRBJ2-7; 8 bases line up with TRBD2. V shed 0 bases and J 2 bases; nucleotides not matched to a gene: 9. The CDR3 runs to 17 residues. Per germline, CDR1 LGHNA and CDR2 YSLEER. The CDR3 DNA reads TGCGCCAGCAGCCAAGATCCCGCGGGAGGCACGGCCTACGAGCAGTACTTC. Protein: CASSQDPAGGTAYEQYF.

This clonotype showed up many times. The rearrangement uses TRBV29-1 and TRBJ2-1; maybe TRBD2 (6 bases). The V gene's germline CDR1 is SQVTM and CDR2 ANQGSEA. The CDR3 covers 15 residues. Trimming cost V 1 base and J 6 bases, with 16 bases left between them. CDR3 nucleotide sequence: TGCAGCGTTGAAGCCTTGAGCGGGTCGGTCAATGAGCAGTTCTTC. This encodes CSVEALSGSVNEQFF.

A word on this clonotype: This sequence may be a read error, since a much larger clone differs from it by one base. The chain uses TRBV6-4 and TRBJ1-5; D is unresolved. The CDR3 totals 14 residues. The germline V and J ends were trimmed by 8 bases and 3 bases, with 14 bases remaining between them. Germline values: CDR1 MRHNA, CDR2 SNTAGT. The DNA for the CDR3 is TGTGCCAGCGGTTCGAGGACGTTCAATCAGCCCCAGCATTTT. Amino acid sequence: CASGSRTFNQPQHF.

This clonotype appeared many times. V gene TRBV29-1 combines with J gene TRBJ2-2, with TRBD2 as a possible D gene (6 bases). The V end was cut by 3 bases, the J end by 4 bases, with 12 bases between. The CDR3 has 14 amino acids. The germline V gene encodes CDR1 SQVTM and CDR2 ANQGSEA. In nucleotides, the CDR3 is TGCAGCGTTGACGGGGGACTGGGCACCGGGGAGCTGTTTTTT. It translates to CSVDGGLGTGELFF.

The chain recombines TRBV28 with TRBJ2-5; 9 nucleotides line up with TRBD1. The CDR3 spans 18 residues. The germline V gene encodes CDR1 MDHEN and CDR2 SYDVKM. The V gene end was trimmed by 2 bases and the J gene end by 7 bases; junction bases not matched to a gene: 17. The CDR3 DNA reads as TGTGCCAGCAGTTTAGGGGGACAGGGCGGCGGTGGGAGTCGGACCCAGTACTTC. Protein sequence: CASSLGGQGGGGSRTQYF.

This clonotype was seen at least ten times. The chain joins TRBV18 to TRBJ1-4; D unclear. The V gene's germline CDR1 is KGHSH and CDR2 LQKENI. V lost 3 bases to trimming and J lost 5 bases, with 10 bases between them. CDR3 length equals 14 residues. The CDR3 loop reads CASSPVQFNEKLFF. The CDR3 DNA reads TGTGCCAGCTCACCCGTTCAATTCAATGAAAAACTGTTTTTT.

The table lists this clonotype with many counts. The J gene is TRBJ2-7, the V gene TRBV18; 11 nucleotides line up with TRBD2. Per the germline V gene, CDR1 is KGHSH and CDR2 is LQKENI. This CDR3 region has 15 residues. V lost 3 bases and J lost 5; bases outside the gene matches: 6. CDR3 DNA sequence: TGTGCCAGCTCACCGCAACTAGCGGGAGTCGACGAGCAGTACTTC. Translated, it gives CASSPQLAGVDEQYF.

The chain is built from TRBV20-1 and TRBJ2-5; no clear D. The germline V and J ends were trimmed by 4 bases and 0 bases, with 9 bases remaining between them. Germline CDR1 reads DFQATT; CDR2 reads SNEGSKA (reference sequence). This CDR3 has 13 amino acids. The CDR3 nucleotides are TGCAGTGCTACAAGACCGAACCAAGAGACCCAGTACTTC. Translation gives CSATRPNQETQYF.

This clonotype was recorded many times. The chain links TRBV7-6 to TRBJ2-7; D is unresolved. Germline V gene lookup returns CDR1 SGHVS and CDR2 FNYEAQ. The CDR3 has 15 residues. Between the trimmed V and J ends, which lost 5 bases and 4 bases, there was a span of 18 bases. CDR3 sequence: CASSPETESWYEQYF. The CDR3 region has the DNA TGTGCCAGCAGCCCCGAGACTGAAAGTTGGTACGAGCAGTACTTC.

This clonotype was observed a few times. The chain is built from TRBV29-1 and TRBJ1-4, with D uncertain. This CDR3 comprises 11 residues. Per the germline V gene, CDR1 is SQVTM and CDR2 is ANQGSEA. Deletions cut 5 bases from V and 8 bases from J, with 9 bases between. CDR3 protein: CSVLEAEKLFF. CDR3 sequence (DNA): TGCAGCGTTCTGGAGGCGGAAAAACTGTTTTTT.